What follows is one T cell receptor (beta chain) and its context. The sample belongs to a study of control samples from healthy donors and cancer patients. TCRdb's table, derived via immunoSEQ multiplex PCR, lists solely in-frame clones and lacks some. The sample shows 6,000 to 7,500 clones, around 75% of them seen only once. Trimming took off 5 bases at V and 3 bases at J, with 10 bases between the two ends. Germline CDR1 MDHEN, CDR2 SYDVKM. CDR3 length: 13 amino acids. The source of this sequence is a male donor with melanoma. This chain connects TRBV28 to TRBJ1-1; D is undetermined. Sequencing used formalin-fixed, paraffin-embedded tissue. For the CDR3, the DNA is TGTGCCAGCAGTCCCCGACATTACACTGAAGCTTTCTTT. It yields the protein CASSPRHYTEAFF.